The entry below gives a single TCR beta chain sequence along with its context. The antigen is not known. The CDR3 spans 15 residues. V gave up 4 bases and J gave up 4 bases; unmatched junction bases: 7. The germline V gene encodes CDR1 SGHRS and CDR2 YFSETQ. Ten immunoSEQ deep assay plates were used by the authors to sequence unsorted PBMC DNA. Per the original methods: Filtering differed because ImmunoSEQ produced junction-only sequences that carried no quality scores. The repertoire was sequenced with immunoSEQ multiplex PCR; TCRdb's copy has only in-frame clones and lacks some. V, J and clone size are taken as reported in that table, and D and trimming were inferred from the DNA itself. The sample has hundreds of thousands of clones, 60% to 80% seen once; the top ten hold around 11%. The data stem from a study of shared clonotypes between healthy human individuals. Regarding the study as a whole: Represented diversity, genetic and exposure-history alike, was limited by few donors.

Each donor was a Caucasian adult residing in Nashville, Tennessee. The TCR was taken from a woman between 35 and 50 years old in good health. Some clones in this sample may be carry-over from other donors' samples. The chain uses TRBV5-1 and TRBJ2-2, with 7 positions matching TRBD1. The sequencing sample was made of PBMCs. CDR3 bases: TGCGCCAGCAGCCTAGGGGGCCCAACCACCGGGGAGCTGTTTTTT. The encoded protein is CASSLGGPTTGELFF. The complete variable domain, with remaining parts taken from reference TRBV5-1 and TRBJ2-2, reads KAGVTQTPRYLIKTRGQQVTLSCSPISGHRSVSWYQQTPGQGLQFLFEYFSETQRNKGNFPGRFSGRQFSNSRSEMNVSTLELGDSALYLCASSLGGPTTGELFFGEGSRLTVL.